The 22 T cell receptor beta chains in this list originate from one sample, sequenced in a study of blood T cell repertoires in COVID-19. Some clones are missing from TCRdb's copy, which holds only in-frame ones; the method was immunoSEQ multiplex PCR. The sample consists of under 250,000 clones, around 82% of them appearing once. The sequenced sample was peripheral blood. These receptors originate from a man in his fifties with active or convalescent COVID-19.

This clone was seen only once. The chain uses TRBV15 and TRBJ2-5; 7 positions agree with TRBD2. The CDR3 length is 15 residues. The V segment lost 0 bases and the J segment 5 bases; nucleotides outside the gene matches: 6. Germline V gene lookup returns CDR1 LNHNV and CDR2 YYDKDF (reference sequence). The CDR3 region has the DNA TGTGCCACCAGCAGAGATCGGGGGGAGGATGAGACCCAGTACTTC. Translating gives CATSRDRGEDETQYF.

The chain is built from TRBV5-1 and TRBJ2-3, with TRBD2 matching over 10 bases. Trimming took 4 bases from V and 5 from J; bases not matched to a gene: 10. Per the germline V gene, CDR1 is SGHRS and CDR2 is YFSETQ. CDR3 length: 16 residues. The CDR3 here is CASSRGLAVYQDTQYF. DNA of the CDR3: TGCGCCAGCAGCCGAGGACTAGCGGTATACCAAGATACGCAGTATTTT.

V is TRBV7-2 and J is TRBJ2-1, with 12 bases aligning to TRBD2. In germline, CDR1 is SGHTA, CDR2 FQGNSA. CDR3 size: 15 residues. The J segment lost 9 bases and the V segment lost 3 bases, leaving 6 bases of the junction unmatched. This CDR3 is CASSFGTSGLREQFF. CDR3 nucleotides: TGTGCCAGCAGCTTTGGGACTAGCGGGCTCCGTGAGCAGTTCTTC.

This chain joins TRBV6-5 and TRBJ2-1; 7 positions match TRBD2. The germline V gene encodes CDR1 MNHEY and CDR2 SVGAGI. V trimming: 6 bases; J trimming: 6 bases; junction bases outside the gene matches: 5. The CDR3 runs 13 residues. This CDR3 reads CASSPGLVNEQFF. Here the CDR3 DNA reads TGTGCCAGCAGCCCAGGACTAGTCAATGAGCAGTTCTTC.

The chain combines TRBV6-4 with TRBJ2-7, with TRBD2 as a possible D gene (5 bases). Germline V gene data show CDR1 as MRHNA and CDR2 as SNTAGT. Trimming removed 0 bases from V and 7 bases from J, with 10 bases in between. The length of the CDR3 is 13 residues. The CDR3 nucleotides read TGTGCCAGCAGTGACTCGGGTGGGGAGGAGCAGTACTTC. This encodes CASSDSGGEEQYF.

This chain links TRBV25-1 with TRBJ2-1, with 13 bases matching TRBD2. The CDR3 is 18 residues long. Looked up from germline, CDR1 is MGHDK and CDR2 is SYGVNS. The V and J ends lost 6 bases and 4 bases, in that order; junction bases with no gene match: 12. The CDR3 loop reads CASSPLAGGLASYNEQFF. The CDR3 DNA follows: TGTGCCAGCAGCCCACTAGCGGGGGGGCTGGCTTCTTACAATGAGCAGTTCTTC.

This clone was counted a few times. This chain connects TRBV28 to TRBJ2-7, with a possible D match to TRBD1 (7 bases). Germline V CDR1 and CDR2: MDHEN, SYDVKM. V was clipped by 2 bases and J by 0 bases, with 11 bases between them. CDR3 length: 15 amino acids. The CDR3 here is CASSLQGGASYEQYF. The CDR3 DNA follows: TGTGCCAGCAGTTTACAGGGGGGAGCCTCCTACGAGCAGTACTTC.

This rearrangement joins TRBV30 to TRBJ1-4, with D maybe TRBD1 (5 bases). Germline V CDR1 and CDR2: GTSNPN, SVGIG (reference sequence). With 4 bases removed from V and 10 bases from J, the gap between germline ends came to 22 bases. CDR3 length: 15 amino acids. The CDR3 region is CAWTHPGTGGGKLFF. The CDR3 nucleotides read TGTGCCTGGACCCACCCCGGGACTGGCGGGGGAAAACTGTTTTTT.

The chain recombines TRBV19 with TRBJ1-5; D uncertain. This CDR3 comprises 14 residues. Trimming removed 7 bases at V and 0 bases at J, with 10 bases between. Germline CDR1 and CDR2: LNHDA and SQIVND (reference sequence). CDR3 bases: TGTGCCAGTACCCCTACGAATAGCAATCAGCCCCAGCATTTT. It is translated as CASTPTNSNQPQHF.

The CDR3 region has the DNA TGTGCCACCAGCAGTAGGACAGGGGGGGGGACCGGGGAGCTGTTTTTT. It encodes CATSSRTGGGTGELFF. The J gene is TRBJ2-2, the V gene TRBV15; the match to TRBD1 covers 10 bases. The CDR3 is 16 residues long. Germline CDR1 reads LNHNV; CDR2 reads YYDKDF (reference sequence). Germline trimming cut 3 bases from V and 5 bases from J; bases unmatched to any gene: 6. Full variable domain (outside the CDR3, taken from reference TRBV15 and TRBJ2-2): DAMVIQNPRYQVTQFGKPVTLSCSQTLNHNVMYWYQQKSSQAPKLLFHYYDKDFNNEADTPDNFQSRRPNTSFCFLDIRSPGLGDTAMYLCATSSRTGGGTGELFFGEGSRLTVL.

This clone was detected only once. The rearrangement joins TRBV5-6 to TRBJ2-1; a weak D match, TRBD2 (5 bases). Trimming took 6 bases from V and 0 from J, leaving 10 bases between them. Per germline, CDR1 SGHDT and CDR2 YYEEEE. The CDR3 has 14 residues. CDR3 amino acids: CASINGDSYNEQFF. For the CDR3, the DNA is TGTGCCAGCATCAACGGGGACTCCTACAATGAGCAGTTCTTC.

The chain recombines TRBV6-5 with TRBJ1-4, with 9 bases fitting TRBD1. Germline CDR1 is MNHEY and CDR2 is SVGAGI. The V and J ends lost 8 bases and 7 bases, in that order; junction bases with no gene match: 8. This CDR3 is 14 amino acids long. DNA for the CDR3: TGTGCCAGCGGAACAGGGGGCTGGGGTGAAAAACTGTTTTTT. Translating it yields CASGTGGWGEKLFF.

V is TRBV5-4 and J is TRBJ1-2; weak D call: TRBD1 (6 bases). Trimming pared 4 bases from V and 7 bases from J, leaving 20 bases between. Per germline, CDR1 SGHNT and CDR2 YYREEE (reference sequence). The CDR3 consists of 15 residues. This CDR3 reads CASSPRSGGAGGYTF. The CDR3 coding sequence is TGTGCCAGCAGCCCCCGGTCGGGGGGCGCAGGTGGCTACACCTTC.

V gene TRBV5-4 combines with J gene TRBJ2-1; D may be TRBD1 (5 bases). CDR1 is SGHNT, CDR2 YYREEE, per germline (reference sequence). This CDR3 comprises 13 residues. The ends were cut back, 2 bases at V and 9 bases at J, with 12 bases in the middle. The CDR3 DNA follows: TGTGCCAGCAGCTTTGACAGTGGCGGTGAGCAGTTCTTC. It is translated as CASSFDSGGEQFF.

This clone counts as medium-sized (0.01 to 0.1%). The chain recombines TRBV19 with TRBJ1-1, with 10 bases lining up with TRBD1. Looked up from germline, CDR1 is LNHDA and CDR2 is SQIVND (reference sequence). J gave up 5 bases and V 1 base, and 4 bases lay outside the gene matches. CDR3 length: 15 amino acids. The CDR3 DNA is TGTGCCAGTAGTATAGGGACAGGGGGATGGACTGAAGCTTTCTTT. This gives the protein CASSIGTGGWTEAFF.

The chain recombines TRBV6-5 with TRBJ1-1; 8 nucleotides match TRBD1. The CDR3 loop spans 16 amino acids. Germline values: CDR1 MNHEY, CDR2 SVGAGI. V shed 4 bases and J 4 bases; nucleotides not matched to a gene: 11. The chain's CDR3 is CASSSRGTGLGTEAFF. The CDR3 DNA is TGTGCCAGCAGTTCCAGAGGGACAGGCCTTGGCACTGAAGCTTTCTTT.

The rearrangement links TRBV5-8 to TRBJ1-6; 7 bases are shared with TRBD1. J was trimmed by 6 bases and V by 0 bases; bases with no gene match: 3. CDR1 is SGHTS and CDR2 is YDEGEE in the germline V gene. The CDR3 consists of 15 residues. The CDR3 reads CASSLGQGGNSPLHF. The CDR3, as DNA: TGTGCCAGCAGCTTGGGACAGGGAGGTAATTCACCCCTCCACTTT.

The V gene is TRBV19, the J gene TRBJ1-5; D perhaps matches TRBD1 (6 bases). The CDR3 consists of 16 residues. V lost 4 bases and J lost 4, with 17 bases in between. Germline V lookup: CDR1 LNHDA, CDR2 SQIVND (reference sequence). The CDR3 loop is CASSTNKRGGNQPQHF. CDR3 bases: TGTGCCAGTAGTACTAATAAGAGAGGGGGAAATCAGCCCCAGCATTTT.

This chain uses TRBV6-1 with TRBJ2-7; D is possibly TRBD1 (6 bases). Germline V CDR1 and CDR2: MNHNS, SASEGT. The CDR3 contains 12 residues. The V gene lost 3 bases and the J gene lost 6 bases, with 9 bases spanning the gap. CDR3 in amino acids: CASSEGASEQYF. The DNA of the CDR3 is TGTGCCAGCAGTGAGGGGGCGAGCGAGCAGTACTTC.

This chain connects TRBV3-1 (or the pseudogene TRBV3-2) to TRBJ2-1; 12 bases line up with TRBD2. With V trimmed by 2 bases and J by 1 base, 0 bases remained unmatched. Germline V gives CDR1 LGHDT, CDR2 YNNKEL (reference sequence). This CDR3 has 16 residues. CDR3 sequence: CASSQTSGGSYNEQFF. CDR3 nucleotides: TGTGCCAGCAGCCAAACTAGCGGGGGGTCCTACAATGAGCAGTTCTTC.

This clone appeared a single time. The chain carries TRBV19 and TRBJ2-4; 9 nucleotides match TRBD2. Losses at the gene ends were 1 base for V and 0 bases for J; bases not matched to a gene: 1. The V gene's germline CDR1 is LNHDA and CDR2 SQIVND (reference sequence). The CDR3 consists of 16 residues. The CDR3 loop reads CASSIASGVAKNIQYF. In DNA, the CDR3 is TGTGCCAGTAGTATAGCTAGCGGGGTAGCCAAAAACATTCAGTACTTC.

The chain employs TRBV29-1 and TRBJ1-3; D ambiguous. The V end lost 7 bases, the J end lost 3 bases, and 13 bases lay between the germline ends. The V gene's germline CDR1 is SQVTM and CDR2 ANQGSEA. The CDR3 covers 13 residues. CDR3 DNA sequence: TGCAGCGCACGCTCCGCCGGTGGAAACACCATATATTTT. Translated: CSARSAGGNTIYF.